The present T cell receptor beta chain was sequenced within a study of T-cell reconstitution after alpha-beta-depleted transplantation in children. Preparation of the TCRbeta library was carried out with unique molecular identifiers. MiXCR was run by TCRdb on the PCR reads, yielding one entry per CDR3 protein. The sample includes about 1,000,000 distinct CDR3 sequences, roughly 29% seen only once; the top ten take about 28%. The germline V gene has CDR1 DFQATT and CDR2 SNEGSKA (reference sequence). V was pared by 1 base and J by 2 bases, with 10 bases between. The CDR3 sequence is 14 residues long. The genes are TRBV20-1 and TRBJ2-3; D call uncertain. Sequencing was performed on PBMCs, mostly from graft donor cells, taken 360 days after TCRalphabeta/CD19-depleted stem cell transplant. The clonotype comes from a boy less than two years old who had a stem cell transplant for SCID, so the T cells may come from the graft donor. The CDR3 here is CSARVGGHTDTQYF. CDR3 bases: TGCAGTGCTAGAGTTGGTGGTCACACAGATACGCAGTATTTT.